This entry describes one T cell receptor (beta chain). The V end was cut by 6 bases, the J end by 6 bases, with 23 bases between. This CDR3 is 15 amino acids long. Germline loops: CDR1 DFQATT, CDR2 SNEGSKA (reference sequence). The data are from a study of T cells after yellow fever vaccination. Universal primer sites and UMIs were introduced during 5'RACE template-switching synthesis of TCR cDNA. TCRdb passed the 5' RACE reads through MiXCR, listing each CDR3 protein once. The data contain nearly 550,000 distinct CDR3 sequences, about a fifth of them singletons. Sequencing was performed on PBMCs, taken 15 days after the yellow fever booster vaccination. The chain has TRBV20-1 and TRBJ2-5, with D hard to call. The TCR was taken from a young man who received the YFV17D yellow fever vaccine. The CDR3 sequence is CSATGYGFDVQTQYF. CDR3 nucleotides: TGCAGTGCCACCGGCTACGGGTTCGATGTGCAGACCCAGTACTTC.